This is a list of T cell receptor beta chains from one sample in a study of cytomegalovirus exposure and HLA in healthy donors. Only in-frame clones appear in the TCRdb table, and some are missing; sequencing was by immunoSEQ multiplex PCR. The table shows some 150,000 clones, with approximately 84% occurring only once. Sequencing was performed on PBMCs. Source of these receptors: a woman under 30 in good health and CMV-seronegative. Both conserved end residues are part of each CDR3. D genes are given only for firm matches. Size values are once, few and many counts, or a class for expanded clones, and some rows have none.

clone size: NA
V gene: TRBV19
J gene: TRBJ1-5
D gene: NA
CDR3 DNA: TGTGCCAGTAGTATCCGGGGTACACGGGGCAATCAGCCCCAGCATTTT
CDR3 protein: CASSIRGTRGNQPQHF

clone size: NA
V gene: TRBV5-1
J gene: TRBJ1-2
D gene: NA
CDR3 DNA: TGCGCCAGCAGCTTACAAGGTAACTTGGAGTATGGCTACACCTTC
CDR3 protein: CASSLQGNLEYGYTF

clone size: medium-sized
V gene: TRBV5-4
J gene: TRBJ2-1
D gene: TRBD2
CDR3 DNA: TGTGCCAGCAGTAAATCGGGACTAGTAAGAGGGAATGAGCAGTTCTTC
CDR3 protein: CASSKSGLVRGNEQFF

clone size: NA
V gene: TRBV2
J gene: TRBJ2-4
D gene: NA
CDR3 DNA: TGTGCCAGCAGCCGACAGGACCTAGCCAAAAACATTCAGTACTTC
CDR3 protein: CASSRQDLAKNIQYF

clone size: NA
V gene: TRBV28
J gene: TRBJ2-5
D gene: TRBD1
CDR3 DNA: TGTGCCAGCAGCAGAACAGGGGTTGAGACCCAGTACTTC
CDR3 protein: CASSRTGVETQYF

clone size: NA
V gene: TRBV11-2
J gene: TRBJ1-4
D gene: TRBD1
CDR3 DNA: TGTGCCAGCAGCTTGGGACAGGGGAGTGAAAAACTGTTTTTT
CDR3 protein: CASSLGQGSEKLFF

clone size: NA
V gene: TRBV14
J gene: TRBJ2-7
D gene: TRBD2
CDR3 DNA: TGTGCCAGCCGTGGCGGGGGGAACTACGAGCAGTACTTC
CDR3 protein: CASRGGGNYEQYF

clone size: NA
V gene: TRBV5-4
J gene: TRBJ2-5
D gene: TRBD2
CDR3 DNA: TGTGCCAGCTCGCGGGGGGGAGGCCAGGAGACCCAGTACTTC
CDR3 protein: CASSRGGGQETQYF

clone size: NA
V gene: TRBV28
J gene: TRBJ2-3
D gene: NA
CDR3 DNA: TGTGCCACCCGGGGATACACAGATACGCAGTATTTT
CDR3 protein: CATRGYTDTQYF

clone size: NA
V gene: TRBV28
J gene: TRBJ2-3
D gene: NA
CDR3 DNA: TGTGCCAGTTACGCCTGGAGGGGCCCAGAAATGAGCACAGATACGCAGTATTTT
CDR3 protein: CASYAWRGPEMSTDTQYF

clone size: NA
V gene: TRBV6-5
J gene: TRBJ1-2
D gene: TRBD1
CDR3 DNA: TGTGCCAGCATGGAGGGCAGGGGGTGGTATGGCTACACCTTC
CDR3 protein: CASMEGRGWYGYTF

clone size: NA
V gene: TRBV11-3
J gene: TRBJ1-1
D gene: TRBD1
CDR3 DNA: TGTGCCAGCAGCCTACAGGGGGCCGGGACTGAAGCTTTCTTT
CDR3 protein: CASSLQGAGTEAFF

clone size: NA
V gene: TRBV7-9
J gene: TRBJ2-3
D gene: TRBD1
CDR3 DNA: TGTTCCAGCAGCTTACAAGCCTACAGGGGGGATACGCAGTATTTT
CDR3 protein: CSSSLQAYRGDTQYF

clone size: NA
V gene: TRBV25-1
J gene: TRBJ1-2
D gene: NA
CDR3 DNA: TGTGCCAGCAGAGGGCAGGGGTACTATGGCTACACCTTC
CDR3 protein: CASRGQGYYGYTF

clone size: NA
V gene: TRBV30
J gene: TRBJ2-7
D gene: TRBD1
CDR3 DNA: TGTGCCTGGAGCCCCGGACAGGGCTACGAGCAGTACTTC
CDR3 protein: CAWSPGQGYEQYF

clone size: NA
V gene: TRBV5-1
J gene: TRBJ1-2
D gene: TRBD1
CDR3 DNA: TGCGCCAGCAGCCCCTACCAGGGACAGGCTTATGGCTACACCTTC
CDR3 protein: CASSPYQGQAYGYTF

clone size: NA
V gene: TRBV5-1
J gene: TRBJ1-5
D gene: NA
CDR3 DNA: TGCGCCAGCAGGGGCGGGGATAGCAATCAGCCCCAGCATTTT
CDR3 protein: CASRGGDSNQPQHF

clone size: NA
V gene: TRBV6-5
J gene: TRBJ1-6
D gene: NA
CDR3 DNA: TGTGCCCCTTCTCGGGGGGATTTCTATAATTCACCCCTCCACTTT
CDR3 protein: CAPSRGDFYNSPLHF

clone size: NA
V gene: TRBV30
J gene: TRBJ1-6
D gene: TRBD1
CDR3 DNA: TGTGCCTTCATACCCGGACAGGGGGCGAATTCACCCCTCCACTTT
CDR3 protein: CAFIPGQGANSPLHF

clone size: NA
V gene: TRBV18
J gene: TRBJ2-1
D gene: TRBD1
CDR3 DNA: TGTGCCAGCTCACCCGGACAGGGGGTGTTCTTC
CDR3 protein: CASSPGQGVFF

clone size: NA
V gene: TRBV2
J gene: TRBJ2-5
D gene: NA
CDR3 DNA: TGTGCCAGCAGGGCACAGACCTCCCAAGAGACCCAGTACTTC
CDR3 protein: CASRAQTSQETQYF

clone size: NA
V gene: TRBV5-4
J gene: TRBJ2-3
D gene: TRBD2
CDR3 DNA: TGTGCCAGCAGCTTGGGGGCGGGGGGCCTTTCGACAGATACGCAGTATTTT
CDR3 protein: CASSLGAGGLSTDTQYF

clone size: NA
V gene: TRBV10-3
J gene: TRBJ2-1
D gene: NA
CDR3 DNA: TGTGCCATCAGCCTAGAGCCAGGGGGGACAAAAAATGAGCAGTTCTTC
CDR3 protein: CAISLEPGGTKNEQFF

clone size: few
V gene: TRBV7-2
J gene: TRBJ2-6
D gene: NA
CDR3 DNA: TGTGCCAGCAGCTTATCGCGCTCTGGGGCCAACGTCCTGACTTTC
CDR3 protein: CASSLSRSGANVLTF

clone size: few
V gene: TRBV4-1
J gene: TRBJ2-7
D gene: NA
CDR3 DNA: TGCGCCAGCAGCCAAACTGGCGCGGGCGAGCAGTACTTC
CDR3 protein: CASSQTGAGEQYF

clone size: NA
V gene: TRBV30
J gene: TRBJ1-5
D gene: NA
CDR3 DNA: TGTGCCTGGAGTGTAGGTAACCGAGGGAGGAGCAATCAGCCCCAGCATTTT
CDR3 protein: CAWSVGNRGRSNQPQHF

clone size: NA
V gene: TRBV7-3
J gene: TRBJ2-5
D gene: TRBD2
CDR3 DNA: TGTGCCAGCAGCACGGGACTAGCGGGAGACGTAGAGACCCAGTACTTC
CDR3 protein: CASSTGLAGDVETQYF

clone size: NA
V gene: TRBV10-1
J gene: TRBJ1-4
D gene: TRBD1
CDR3 DNA: TGCGCCAGTCAGGGACAGTCTAATGAAAAACTGTTTTTT
CDR3 protein: CASQGQSNEKLFF

clone size: NA
V gene: TRBV7-2
J gene: TRBJ2-3
D gene: NA
CDR3 DNA: TGTGCCAGCAGCCCTGGGTGGCGGCGAAATACGCAGTATTTT
CDR3 protein: CASSPGWRRNTQYF

clone size: NA
V gene: TRBV7-8
J gene: TRBJ1-2
D gene: TRBD1
CDR3 DNA: TGTGCCACTAAAAGGGGGCTGAACTATGGCTACACCTTC
CDR3 protein: CATKRGLNYGYTF

clone size: NA
V gene: TRBV19
J gene: TRBJ2-1
D gene: NA
CDR3 DNA: TGTGCCGGTAGTATAGGGCAGTACTACAATGAGCAGTTCTTC
CDR3 protein: CAGSIGQYYNEQFF

clone size: NA
V gene: TRBV30
J gene: TRBJ2-7
D gene: NA
CDR3 DNA: TGTGCCTGGAGTTGGAGGCAGGAGCAGTACTTC
CDR3 protein: CAWSWRQEQYF

clone size: NA
V gene: TRBV2
J gene: TRBJ2-1
D gene: NA
CDR3 DNA: TGTGCCAGCAGTGCTTCTAGCGACTTTGGTGAGCAGTTCTTC
CDR3 protein: CASSASSDFGEQFF

clone size: once
V gene: TRBV18
J gene: TRBJ2-5
D gene: NA
CDR3 DNA: TGTGCCAGCTCACCACCGGTAGAGGTCTCGGTTGGGGAGACCCAGTACTTC
CDR3 protein: CASSPPVEVSVGETQYF

clone size: NA
V gene: TRBV11-3
J gene: TRBJ2-1
D gene: NA
CDR3 DNA: TGTGCCAGCAGCCCAAATCGAGGGCGGACGAACAATGAGCAGTTCTTC
CDR3 protein: CASSPNRGRTNNEQFF

clone size: NA
V gene: TRBV7-6
J gene: TRBJ2-2
D gene: TRBD2
CDR3 DNA: TGTGCCAGCAGCTCACCCGGACTAGCGGGGGAGCCGAACACCGGGGAGCTGTTTTTT
CDR3 protein: CASSSPGLAGEPNTGELFF

clone size: NA
V gene: TRBV19
J gene: TRBJ1-2
D gene: TRBD1
CDR3 DNA: TGTGCCAGTAGTATAGCGGGACAGATTCTCTATGGCTACACCTTC
CDR3 protein: CASSIAGQILYGYTF

clone size: NA
V gene: TRBV18
J gene: TRBJ2-3
D gene: TRBD2
CDR3 DNA: TGTGCCAGCTCACCACAAACTAGCGGAGGGGGCACAGATACGCAGTATTTT
CDR3 protein: CASSPQTSGGGTDTQYF

clone size: NA
V gene: TRBV7-6
J gene: TRBJ2-7
D gene: NA
CDR3 DNA: TGTGCCAGCAGCCGAATACCCCAGGATTCCTACGAGCAGTACTTC
CDR3 protein: CASSRIPQDSYEQYF

clone size: NA
V gene: TRBV28
J gene: TRBJ2-7
D gene: TRBD2
CDR3 DNA: TGTGCCAGCAGTCTCGGACTAGCGGGAGCCGTCTACGAGCAGTACTTC
CDR3 protein: CASSLGLAGAVYEQYF

clone size: NA
V gene: TRBV4-3
J gene: TRBJ2-1
D gene: TRBD2
CDR3 DNA: TGCGCCAGCAGCCAAGCCTGGGGGGGGATTGGTGAGCAGTTCTTC
CDR3 protein: CASSQAWGGIGEQFF

clone size: NA
V gene: TRBV19
J gene: TRBJ1-4
D gene: NA
CDR3 DNA: TGTGCCAGTAGCCCTGACAGGTCCGATGAAAAACTGTTTTTT
CDR3 protein: CASSPDRSDEKLFF

clone size: NA
V gene: TRBV9
J gene: TRBJ1-1
D gene: NA
CDR3 DNA: TGTGCCAGCAGCGTAGGGGCAGGTTTGAACACTGAAGCTTTCTTT
CDR3 protein: CASSVGAGLNTEAFF

clone size: NA
V gene: TRBV18
J gene: TRBJ2-7
D gene: TRBD1
CDR3 DNA: TGTGCCAGCTCATCTCGGACAGGGGGCTACGAGCAGTACTTC
CDR3 protein: CASSSRTGGYEQYF

clone size: NA
V gene: TRBV6-5
J gene: TRBJ2-3
D gene: NA
CDR3 DNA: TGTGCCAGCAGTTACGGGAAAGGGGGGGCAGATACGCAGTATTTT
CDR3 protein: CASSYGKGGADTQYF

clone size: NA
V gene: TRBV10-3
J gene: TRBJ2-1
D gene: NA
CDR3 DNA: TGTGCCATCAGTGAGTCGAACACAGGGCACGACAATGAGCAGTTCTTC
CDR3 protein: CAISESNTGHDNEQFF

clone size: NA
V gene: TRBV10-3
J gene: TRBJ1-4
D gene: TRBD1
CDR3 DNA: TGTGCCATCAGCAACAGGGGAACTAATGAAAAACTGTTTTTT
CDR3 protein: CAISNRGTNEKLFF

clone size: NA
V gene: TRBV30
J gene: TRBJ1-4
D gene: NA
CDR3 DNA: TGTGCCTGGAGTGTACTCAGGACAACTAATGAAAAACTGTTTTTT
CDR3 protein: CAWSVLRTTNEKLFF

clone size: NA
V gene: TRBV19
J gene: TRBJ1-5
D gene: NA
CDR3 DNA: TGTGCCAGTAAACACGACAGTAGCAATCAGCCCCAGCATTTT
CDR3 protein: CASKHDSSNQPQHF

clone size: NA
V gene: TRBV6-5
J gene: TRBJ1-1
D gene: NA
CDR3 DNA: TGTGCCAGCAGTTACTCGCAGGGCCTCACTGAAGCTTTCTTT
CDR3 protein: CASSYSQGLTEAFF

clone size: NA
V gene: TRBV10-3
J gene: TRBJ2-3
D gene: TRBD1
CDR3 DNA: TGTGCCATCAGTGCCCGGACAGGGCCGGGGGCAGATACGCAGTATTTT
CDR3 protein: CAISARTGPGADTQYF

clone size: NA
V gene: TRBV25-1
J gene: TRBJ2-1
D gene: TRBD1
CDR3 DNA: TGTGCCAGCAGCGAGACAGGGGCGAGCTCCTACAATGAGCAGTTCTTC
CDR3 protein: CASSETGASSYNEQFF

clone size: NA
V gene: TRBV6-1
J gene: TRBJ2-3
D gene: TRBD2
CDR3 DNA: TGTGCCAGCAGTGGGGACTATGCCACAGATACGCAGTATTTT
CDR3 protein: CASSGDYATDTQYF